This TCR beta chain was observed in a study of tissue T cells after allogeneic stem cell transplantation. Notes on the study in general: Motif-based clustering found tissue-specific repertoire signatures shared across patients, though few clones were shared.

Autopsy tissues included GI tract, liver, skin and lymphoid organs. Clones were read by immunoSEQ multiplex PCR, and TCRdb kept only the in-frame ones, dropping some. The repertoire holds 6,000 to 6,500 clones, approximately 70% seen once, with about 26% in the top ten. The CDR3 has 14 amino acids. V was clipped by 5 bases and J by 4 bases, with 12 bases between them. Looked up from germline, CDR1 is LGHDT and CDR2 is YNNKEL (reference sequence). Of note for this clone: The antigen is undetermined.

This clonotype was sampled from a woman between 18 and 55 years old with breast cancer. Source: tissue from the stomach, taken at autopsy. The chain employs TRBV3-1 (or the pseudogene TRBV3-2) and TRBJ2-4; D gene ambiguous. CDR3 loop: CASSFCKRKNIQYF. The CDR3 nucleotides read TGTGCCAGCAGCTTTTGCAAAAGAAAAAACATTCAGTACTTC.